The 4 T cell receptor beta chains below were found in one sample sequenced in a study of blood T cell repertoires in COVID-19. Clones were sequenced by immunoSEQ multiplex PCR, and TCRdb holds only the in-frame ones, with some missing. This table has about 48,000 clones, about four fifths appearing once. Sequencing was performed on peripheral blood. The source is a human donor in a cohort sampled during active COVID-19.

The J gene is TRBJ1-2, the V gene TRBV30; possibly TRBD1 for D (5 bases). CDR3 size: 13 residues. Germline CDR1 GTSNPN, CDR2 SVGIG (reference sequence). Trimming shortened V by 0 bases and J by 8 bases, and 13 bases separated the two germline ends. The chain's CDR3 is CAWSVKGEGGYTF. DNA of the CDR3: TGTGCCTGGAGTGTAAAAGGGGAAGGCGGCTACACCTTC. Full variable domain (rest looked up from reference TRBV30 and TRBJ1-2): SQTIHQWPATLVQPVGSPLSLECTVEGTSNPNLYWYRQAAGRGLQLLFYSVGIGQISSEVPQNLSASRPQDRQFILSSKKLLLSDSGFYLCAWSVKGEGGYTFGSGTRLTVV.

The rearrangement joins TRBV18 to TRBJ2-7; 11 nucleotides match TRBD2. This CDR3 comprises 16 residues. From germline, CDR1 is KGHSH and CDR2 LQKENI. V gave up 1 base and J gave up 3 bases; unmatched junction bases: 5. The CDR3 spells CASSPLPSGGNYEQYF. The CDR3 region has the DNA TGTGCCAGCTCACCACTGCCTAGCGGGGGGAACTACGAGCAGTACTTC.

The sample holds one count of this clone. This sequence joins TRBV6-5 and TRBJ2-7; 9 bases are shared with TRBD1. Trimming cost V 8 bases and J 3 bases; bases outside gene matches: 5. From germline, CDR1 is MNHEY and CDR2 SVGAGI. The CDR3 is made up of 13 amino acids. CDR3 in amino acids: CASSRDRVYEQYF. In nucleotides, the CDR3 is TGTGCCAGCTCCCGGGACAGGGTCTACGAGCAGTACTTC.

The chain combines TRBV3-1 (or the pseudogene TRBV3-2) with TRBJ1-4, with D possibly being TRBD1 (5 bases). This CDR3 is 13 amino acids long. The V gene's germline CDR1 is LGHDT and CDR2 YNNKEL (reference sequence). Trimming stripped 1 base from V and 11 bases from J, with 11 bases between. Here the CDR3 reads CASSQVGVEKLFF. As DNA, the CDR3 is TGTGCCAGCAGCCAAGTAGGGGTAGAGAAACTGTTTTTT.